The TCR beta chain under discussion was sequenced for a study of regulatory T cells in long-lasting Graves disease. The CDR3 length is 12 residues. Trimming left V 6 bases short and J 4 bases short, with 6 bases between. CDR1 and CDR2 from the germline V gene are MNHEY and SMNVEV (reference sequence). Building of the TCR beta libraries involved iRepertoire HTBI primers and Arm-PCR of CDR3 regions. TCRdb re-analysed the multiplex PCR reads in MiXCR, keeping a single row per CDR3 protein. The table records hundreds of thousands of distinct CDR3 sequences, around 15% of them present only once. Time point here: newly diagnosed GD, antithyroid drugs for less than 3 months. Generation of the TCR library employed RNA extracted from PBMCs. This clonotype has ten or more counts.

Sequenced material: peripheral blood mononuclear cells (PBMCs), taken at new diagnosis, from a patient treated with antithyroid drugs. The chain has TRBV27 and TRBJ2-2; no reliable D call. This TCR derives from a female donor with Graves disease. CDR3 sequence: CASSFVTGELFF. The CDR3 coding sequence is TGTGCCAGCAGCTTCGTCACCGGGGAGCTGTTTTTT.